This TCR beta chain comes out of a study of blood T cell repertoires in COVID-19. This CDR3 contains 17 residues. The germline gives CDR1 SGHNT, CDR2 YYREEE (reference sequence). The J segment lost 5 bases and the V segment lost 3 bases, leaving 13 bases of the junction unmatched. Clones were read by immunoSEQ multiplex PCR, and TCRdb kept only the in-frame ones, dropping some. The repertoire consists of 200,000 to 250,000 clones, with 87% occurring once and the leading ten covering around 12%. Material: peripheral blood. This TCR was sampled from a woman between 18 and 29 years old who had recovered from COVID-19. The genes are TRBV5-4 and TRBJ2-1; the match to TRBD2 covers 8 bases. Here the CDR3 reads CASSSSGGERGDNEQFF. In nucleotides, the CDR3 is TGTGCCAGCAGCTCCTCGGGGGGGGAGAGGGGCGACAATGAGCAGTTCTTC.